The 9 T cell receptor beta chains listed next were all sequenced from one sample in a study of blood T cell repertoires in COVID-19. The table came from immunoSEQ multiplex PCR; TCRdb's copy has only in-frame clones and leaves some out. Of approximately 150,000 clones in the sample, 60% to 85% were seen once. Sequenced: peripheral blood. Every receptor here comes from a man aged 50-60 years with acute or convalescent COVID-19.

This chain connects TRBV29-1 to TRBJ1-2; D unclear. CDR3 length: 10 residues. V lost 7 bases and J lost 6, with 9 bases in between. CDR1 is SQVTM, CDR2 ANQGSEA, per germline. CDR3 nucleotides: TGCAGCGCCGAAGGAGATGGCTACACCTTC. It codes for CSAEGDGYTF.

The chain is built from TRBV18 and TRBJ1-1; D not resolved. The CDR3 is 13 residues long. Trimming stripped 8 bases from V and 3 bases from J, with 13 bases between. Germline loops: CDR1 KGHSH, CDR2 LQKENI. CDR3 residues: CASLRVSDTEAFF. The CDR3 DNA follows: TGTGCCAGCCTGAGGGTCTCGGACACTGAAGCTTTCTTT.

CDR3 nucleotides: TGCGCCAGCAGCTTGCTCGGACAGGCCCAAGAGACCCAGTACTTC. Residues: CASSLLGQAQETQYF. The V gene is TRBV5-1, the J gene TRBJ2-5; 7 positions agree with TRBD1. Per the germline V gene, CDR1 is SGHRS and CDR2 is YFSETQ. V trimming: 1 base; J trimming: 1 base; junction bases outside the gene matches: 4. The CDR3 runs 15 residues.

The rearrangement links TRBV2 to TRBJ1-5; 9 nucleotides align to TRBD1. CDR3 size: 13 residues. Germline V gives CDR1 SNHLY, CDR2 FYNNEI. V shed 6 bases and J 7 bases; nucleotides not matched to a gene: 4. The CDR3 loop is CASRGQGGQPQHF. Written as DNA, the CDR3 is TGTGCCAGCAGGGGACAGGGTGGCCAGCCCCAGCATTTT.

This rearrangement joins TRBV29-1 to TRBJ1-2, with D uncertain. Germline lookup yields CDR1 SQVTM and CDR2 ANQGSEA. CDR3 length equals 10 residues. V lost 3 bases and J 8 bases, leaving 7 bases between the germline ends. The DNA of the CDR3 is TGCAGCGTTGATGTTCTGGGCTACACCTTC. It encodes CSVDVLGYTF.

This clone appeared once. The rearrangement joins TRBV27 to TRBJ2-2; tentative D call: TRBD1 (6 bases). Trimming removed 6 bases from V and 1 base from J, with 12 bases in between. Germline CDR1 MNHEY, CDR2 SMNVEV (reference sequence). The CDR3 has 15 residues. CDR3 protein: CASSLGRGNTGELFF. The CDR3, as DNA: TGTGCCAGCAGCCTAGGCAGGGGGAACACCGGGGAGCTGTTTTTT.

The chain employs TRBV5-1 and TRBJ2-5, with D perhaps TRBD1 (6 bases). Germline assignment: CDR1 SGHRS and CDR2 YFSETQ. V lost 2 bases, J lost 1 base, and 9 bases lay in between. The CDR3 has 14 amino acids. CDR3 sequence reads: CASSLSDSQETQYF. The DNA of the CDR3 is TGCGCCAGCAGCTTATCGGACAGCCAAGAGACCCAGTACTTC.

The CDR3 is CASSPGGAGEKLFF. CDR3 in DNA: TGTGCCAGCAGTCCAGGGGGCGCCGGTGAAAAACTGTTTTTT. The gene calls are TRBV2 and TRBJ1-4; TRBD1 matches at 8 bases. The CDR3 has 14 residues. Germline values: CDR1 SNHLY, CDR2 FYNNEI. V lost 5 bases, J lost 7 bases, and 6 bases stayed unmatched.

The chain links TRBV12-5 to TRBJ2-7; TRBD1 agrees at 9 bases. Germline CDR1 is LGHNT and CDR2 is FRNRAP. There are 14 residues in the CDR3. V was clipped by 5 bases and J by 3 bases; unmatched bases: 5. In DNA form, the CDR3 reads TGTGCTAGTGGTCCGGGACAGGGTCTCTACGAGCAGTACGTC. Its protein is CASGPGQGLYEQYV.